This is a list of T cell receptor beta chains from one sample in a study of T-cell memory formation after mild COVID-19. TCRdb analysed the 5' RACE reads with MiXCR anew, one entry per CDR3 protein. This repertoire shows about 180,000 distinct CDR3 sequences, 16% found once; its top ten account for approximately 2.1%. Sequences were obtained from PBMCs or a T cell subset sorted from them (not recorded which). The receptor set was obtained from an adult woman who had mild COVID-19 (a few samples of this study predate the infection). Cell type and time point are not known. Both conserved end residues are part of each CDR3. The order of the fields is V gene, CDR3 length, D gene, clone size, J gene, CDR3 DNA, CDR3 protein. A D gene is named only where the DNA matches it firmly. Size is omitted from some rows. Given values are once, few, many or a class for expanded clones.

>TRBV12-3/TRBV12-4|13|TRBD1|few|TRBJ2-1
TGTGCCAGCAGCTTGACAGGGAACAATGAGCAGTTCTTC
CASSLTGNNEQFF
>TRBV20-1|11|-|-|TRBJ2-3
TGCAGTGCTAGAGTCCCAGATACGCAGTATTTT
CSARVPDTQYF
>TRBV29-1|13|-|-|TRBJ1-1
TGCAGCGTTGAAGGGATTCTGAACACTGAAGCTTTCTTT
CSVEGILNTEAFF
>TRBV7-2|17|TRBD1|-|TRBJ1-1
TGTGCCAGCAGCCCGTCCGGGACAGGGGGAATGAACACTGAAGCTTTCTTT
CASSPSGTGGMNTEAFF
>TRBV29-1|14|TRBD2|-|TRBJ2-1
TGCAGCGTGGGAGAAGCGGGAGGTTGGGATGAGCAGTTCTTC
CSVGEAGGWDEQFF
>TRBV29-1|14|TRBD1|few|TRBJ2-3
TGCAGCGTTGCAGGGGGCTATGGCACAGATACGCAGTATTTT
CSVAGGYGTDTQYF
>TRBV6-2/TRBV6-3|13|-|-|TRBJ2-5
TGTGCCAGCAGTCTGCCTAGACAAGAGACCCAGTACTTC
CASSLPRQETQYF
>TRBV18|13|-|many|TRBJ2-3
TGTGCCAGCTCACCACCCGGCACAGATACGCAGTATTTT
CASSPPGTDTQYF
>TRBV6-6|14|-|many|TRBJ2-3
TGTGCCAGCAGTTATTCAGACCCAGCAGATACGCAGTATTTT
CASSYSDPADTQYF
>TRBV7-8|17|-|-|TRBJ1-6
TGTGCCAGCAGCGTGGATGCCCCTTTCGACTATAATTCACCCCTCCACTTT
CASSVDAPFDYNSPLHF
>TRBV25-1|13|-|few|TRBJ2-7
TGTGCCAGCAGTGACCCTTGGCAAGGGAAGCAGTACTTC
CASSDPWQGKQYF
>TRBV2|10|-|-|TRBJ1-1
TGTGCCAGCAGTCCCACTGAAGCTTTCTTT
CASSPTEAFF
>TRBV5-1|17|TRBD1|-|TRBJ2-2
TGCGCCAGCAGCTTGGCATCGGGGACAGGAATCACCGGGGAGCTGTTTTTT
CASSLASGTGITGELFF
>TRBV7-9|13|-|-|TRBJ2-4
TGTGCCAGCAGCCGAACAGGGTCTAGCATTCAGTACTTC
CASSRTGSSIQYF
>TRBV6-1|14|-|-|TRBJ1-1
TGTGCCAGCAGTGAACAGGGAAGCAGCACTGAAGCTTTCTTT
CASSEQGSSTEAFF
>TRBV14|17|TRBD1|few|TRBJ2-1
TGTGCCAGCAGCCAAGGTCCGCCGGGACAGAGGACCAATGAGCAGTTCTTC
CASSQGPPGQRTNEQFF
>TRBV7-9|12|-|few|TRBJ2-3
TGTGCCAGCAGCTTAGTGCGGGATACGCAGTATTTT
CASSLVRDTQYF
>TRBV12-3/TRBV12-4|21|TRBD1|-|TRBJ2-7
TGTGCCAGCAGTTTCGGCCGTAGGGGTTTCGGTCCGGGACAGGGCCCCAACGAGCAGTACTTC
CASSFGRRGFGPGQGPNEQYF
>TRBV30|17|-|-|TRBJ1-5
TGTGCCTGGAGTAGGGGGTGGGGCCGATATAGCAATCAGCCCCAGCATTTT
CAWSRGWGRYSNQPQHF
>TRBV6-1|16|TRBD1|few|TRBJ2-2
TGTGCCAGCAGTGAAGCGCCTAGACAGGGCACCGGGGAGCTGTTTTTT
CASSEAPRQGTGELFF
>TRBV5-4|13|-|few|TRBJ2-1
TGTGCCAGCAGCTTGCCCCCCTCCTATGAGCAGTTCTTC
CASSLPPSYEQFF
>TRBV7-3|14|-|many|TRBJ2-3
TGTGCCAGCAGCCCTAGGACCAACACAGATACGCAGTATTTT
CASSPRTNTDTQYF
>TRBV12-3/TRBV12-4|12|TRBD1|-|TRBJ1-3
TGTGCCAGTTGGACAGGCCGTGGCACCATATATTTT
CASWTGRGTIYF
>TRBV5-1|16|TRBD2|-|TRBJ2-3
TGCGCCAGCAAAACGACTAGCGGGATTAGCACAGATACGCAGTATTTT
CASKTTSGISTDTQYF
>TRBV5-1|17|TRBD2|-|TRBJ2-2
TGCGCCAGCAGCTTGGCTAGCGGGGGAGGCGGAACCGGGGAGCTGTTTTTT
CASSLASGGGGTGELFF
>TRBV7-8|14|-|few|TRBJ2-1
TGTGCCAGCAGCCCCCACGGTCTGGGCAATGAGCAGTTCTTC
CASSPHGLGNEQFF
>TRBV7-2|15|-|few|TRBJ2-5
TGTGCCAGCAGCTTGGGGCCGGGGGCGCGTGAGACCCAGTACTTC
CASSLGPGARETQYF
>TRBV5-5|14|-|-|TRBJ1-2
TGTGCCAGCAGCTTGGAGACAGTTCTAAGGGGCTACACCTTC
CASSLETVLRGYTF
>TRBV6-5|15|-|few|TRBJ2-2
TGTGCCAGCAAGGTCGAGGGTCTGGGGACCGGGGAGCTGTTTTTT
CASKVEGLGTGELFF
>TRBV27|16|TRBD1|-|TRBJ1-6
TGTGCCAGCAGTGCCGGGACAGGGGGCGCCGGTTCACCCCTCCACTTT
CASSAGTGGAGSPLHF
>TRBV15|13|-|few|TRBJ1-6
TGTGCCACCAGCCTTGGACCAAATTCACCCCTCCACTTT
CATSLGPNSPLHF
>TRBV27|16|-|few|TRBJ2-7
TGTGCCAGCAGTTTATCCCCCGGGACCTGGGCCTACGAGCAGTACTTC
CASSLSPGTWAYEQYF
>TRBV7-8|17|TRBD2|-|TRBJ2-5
TGTGCCAGCTCGAAGGGGACTAGCGGGGGCCTCCAAGAGACCCAGTACTTC
CASSKGTSGGLQETQYF
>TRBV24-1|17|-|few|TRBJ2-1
TGTGCCACCAGTGATCTCCGGGGAGGACAGGAGGGGGATGAGCAGTTCTTC
CATSDLRGGQEGDEQFF
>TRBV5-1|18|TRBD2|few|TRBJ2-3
TGCGCCAGCAGCTCGGGACTAGCGGGGGGCCCCCCCCCAGATACGCAGTATTTT
CASSSGLAGGPPPDTQYF
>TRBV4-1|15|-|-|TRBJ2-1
TGCGCCAGCAGCCTCGGGACCCTCAAACTCAATGAGCAGTTCTTC
CASSLGTLKLNEQFF
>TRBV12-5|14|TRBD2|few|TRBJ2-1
TGTGCTAGTGGTTTACTAGCGGGGACTGGTGAGCAGTTCTTC
CASGLLAGTGEQFF
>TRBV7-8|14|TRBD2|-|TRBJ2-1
TGTGCCAGCAGCTCCAGGACTAGCGGCAATGAGCAGTTCTTC
CASSSRTSGNEQFF
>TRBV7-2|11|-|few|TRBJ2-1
TGTGCCAGCAGCGAGAGGTATGAGCAGTTCTTC
CASSERYEQFF
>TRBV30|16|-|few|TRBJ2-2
TGTGCCTGGAGTGTAAGCCTCTTATCGAACACCGGGGAGCTGTTTTTT
CAWSVSLLSNTGELFF
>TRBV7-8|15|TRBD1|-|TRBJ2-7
TGTGCCAGCAGCTTAAGGGACAGGGGGCGGGACGAGCAGTACTTC
CASSLRDRGRDEQYF
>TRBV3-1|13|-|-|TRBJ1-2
TGTGCCAGCAGCCAAGTACAGCACTATGGCTACACCTTC
CASSQVQHYGYTF
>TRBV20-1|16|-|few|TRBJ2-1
TGCAGTGCTAACATACGCCGGGGCCAATACTACAATGAGCAGTTCTTC
CSANIRRGQYYNEQFF
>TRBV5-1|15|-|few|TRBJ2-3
TGCGCCAGCAGCTCTGGGGTCAGGCTCACAGATACGCAGTATTTT
CASSSGVRLTDTQYF
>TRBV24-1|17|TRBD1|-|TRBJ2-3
TGTGCCACCAGTGCCTCCAGACAGGGGCCCGGTACAGATACGCAGTATTTT
CATSASRQGPGTDTQYF
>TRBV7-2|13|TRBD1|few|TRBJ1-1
TGTGCCAGCAGCAAGGACAGGGGCACTGAAGCTTTCTTT
CASSKDRGTEAFF
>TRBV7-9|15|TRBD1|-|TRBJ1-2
TGTGCCAGCAGCTGGACAGGAGGGACTAACTATGGCTACACCTTC
CASSWTGGTNYGYTF
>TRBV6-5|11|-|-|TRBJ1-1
TGTGCCAGCAGTCAGGGTGCTGAAGCTTTCTTT
CASSQGAEAFF
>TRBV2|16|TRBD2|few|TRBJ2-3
TGTGCCAGCAGTGACGGAAATAGCGGGGGCACAGATACGCAGTATTTT
CASSDGNSGGTDTQYF